Below, one TCR beta chain is given with its context. The target of this receptor is not known. Per-base qualities were not stored, and no clone one base away is much larger. The study evaluated CTLA-4 blockade (ipilimumab) given together with focal radiation therapy in patients who had chemo-refractory metastatic non-small-cell lung cancer. Library generation was performed with the immunoSEQ multiplex PCR assay. TCRdb stores this immuneACCESS table with in-frame sequences only. Part of the clones is absent; in the studies checked, under half of the shortfall reflects unresolved V genes, and no reason is known for the rest. The sample table lists about 98,000 clones, 80% to 85% of them with a count of one. The top ten clonotypes cover around 3.6% of the sample. These data belong to a study of radiotherapy plus CTLA-4 blockade in lung cancer (dated by TCRdb to 2016 to 2019). Notes on the research overall: Objective responses occurred in about 19% of enrolled patients, and 25% to 40% achieved disease control. Results and caveats for the whole study, not just this receptor: Increased serum interferon-beta after radiation, together with early dynamic changes in blood T cell clones, were reported to be the strongest predictors of response. After treatment with radiotherapy and ipilimumab, TCR clones that came from tumors expanded in the peripheral blood.

The sequence came from a human donor with non-small cell lung cancer who had a partial response to radiotherapy plus ipilimumab. This sample comprised peripheral blood, obtained from a patient treated with radiotherapy plus ipilimumab.

At the DNA level, the sequence is TGTGCCAGCAGCTTCTCCAGCTCCTACAATGAGCAGTTCTTC. Its protein is CASSFSSSYNEQFF. Recombination joined TRBV7-3 with TRBJ2-1; no D gene call is confident. From a lookup of the germline V gene, CDR1 and CDR2 are SGHTA and FQGTGA. Trimming takes 3 bases from V and 0 bases from J, and the germline ends sit 6 bases apart. Measured from the cysteine to the phenylalanine, the CDR3 is 14 residues long. Only the CDR3 DNA is retained, 42 bases long and in frame from the first base.